The source of this T cell receptor beta chain is a study of blood T cell repertoires in COVID-19. The CDR3 extends over 15 amino acids. V was trimmed by 3 bases and J by 6 bases, leaving 18 bases between them. Germline V gives CDR1 SGHDT, CDR2 YYEEEE. The method was immunoSEQ multiplex PCR; TCRdb's version includes in-frame clones alone and lacks a portion of them. The table includes more than 95,000 clones, about 87% detected once. This chain links TRBV5-6 with TRBJ1-2; D possibly corresponds to TRBD1 (5 bases). Sequenced material: peripheral blood. The origin of this receptor is a human donor in a cohort sampled during active or convalescent COVID-19. The CDR3 sequence is CASSSAWGLPHGYTF. The CDR3 DNA reads as TGTGCCAGCAGCTCGGCCTGGGGCCTGCCCCATGGCTACACCTTC. The full variable domain, rest sourced from reference TRBV5-6 and TRBJ1-2, is DAGVTQSPTHLIKTRGQQVTLRCSPKSGHDTVSWYQQALGQGPQFIFQYYEEEERQRGNFPDRFSGHQFPNYSSELNVNALLLGDSALYLCASSSAWGLPHGYTFGSGTRLTVV.